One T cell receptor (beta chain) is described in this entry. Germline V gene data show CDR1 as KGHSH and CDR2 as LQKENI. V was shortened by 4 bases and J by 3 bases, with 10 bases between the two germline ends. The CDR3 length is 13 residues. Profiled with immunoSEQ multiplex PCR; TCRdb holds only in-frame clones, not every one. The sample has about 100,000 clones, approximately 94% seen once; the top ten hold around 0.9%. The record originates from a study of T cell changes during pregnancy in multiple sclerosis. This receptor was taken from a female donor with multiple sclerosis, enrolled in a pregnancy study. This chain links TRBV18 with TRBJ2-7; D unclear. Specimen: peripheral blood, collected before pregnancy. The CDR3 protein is CASSRGEHYEQYF. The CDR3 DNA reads TGTGCCAGCTCACGAGGTGAGCACTACGAGCAGTACTTC.